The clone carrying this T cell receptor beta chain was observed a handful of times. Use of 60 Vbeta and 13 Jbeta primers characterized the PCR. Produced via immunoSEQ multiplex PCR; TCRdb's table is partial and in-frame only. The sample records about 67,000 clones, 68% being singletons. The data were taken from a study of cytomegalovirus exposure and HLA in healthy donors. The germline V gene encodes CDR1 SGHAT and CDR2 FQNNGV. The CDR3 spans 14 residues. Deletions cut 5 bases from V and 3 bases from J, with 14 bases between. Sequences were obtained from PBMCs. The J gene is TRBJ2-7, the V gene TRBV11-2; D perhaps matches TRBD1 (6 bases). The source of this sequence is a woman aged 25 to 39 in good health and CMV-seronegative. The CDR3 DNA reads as TGTGCCAGCAGCACCCTGACAGGTAGCTACGAGCAGTACTTC. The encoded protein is CASSTLTGSYEQYF.